Below are 16 T cell receptor beta chains sequenced from a single sample in a study of CD4 T cells in relation to SARS-CoV-2 and coronaviruses. TCRdb's table, derived via immunoSEQ multiplex PCR, lists solely in-frame clones and lacks some. The sample has some 40,000 clones, over 60% seen once. These receptors have no identified antigens. The sample consisted of memory CD4+ T cells from PBMCs, cultured in vitro. The origin of the receptors is an adult with COVID-19.

The J gene is TRBJ2-2, the V gene TRBV7-9; 7 bases are a match to TRBD2. Germline V lookup: CDR1 SEHNR, CDR2 FQNEAQ (reference sequence). CDR3 length: 17 amino acids. J was trimmed by 6 bases and V by 11 bases; bases with no gene match: 21. CDR3 loop: CAGRGFGGSTYAGELFF. Written as DNA, the CDR3 is TGTGCCGGAAGGGGTTTTGGCGGGAGTACGTATGCCGGGGAGCTGTTTTTT.

This clone was detected only a few times. This sequence joins TRBV11-1 and TRBJ2-1; tentative D call: TRBD1 (6 bases). Germline V CDR1 and CDR2: SGHAT, FQDESV (reference sequence). The CDR3 has 15 residues. The V and J ends lost 4 bases and 6 bases respectively, with 16 bases between them. CDR3 sequence: CASSSRGINPNEQFF. The CDR3 region has the DNA TGTGCCAGCAGCTCAAGGGGGATAAACCCCAATGAGCAGTTCTTC.

This rearrangement joins TRBV6-5 to TRBJ2-7, with 7 bases fitting TRBD2. CDR1 MNHEY and CDR2 SVGAGI come from the germline V gene. The CDR3 extends over 15 amino acids. V lost 5 bases and J lost 2; bases outside the gene matches: 9. CDR3 amino acids: CASSLDLTSPYEQYF. CDR3 bases: TGTGCCAGCAGTCTAGATTTGACTAGCCCCTACGAGCAGTACTTC.

The rearrangement links TRBV5-1 to TRBJ1-5; D gene uncertain. This CDR3 spans 13 amino acids. Germline CDR1 SGHRS, CDR2 YFSETQ. The V and J ends lost 2 bases and 2 bases respectively, with 5 bases between them. CDR3 protein: CASSFEGNQPQHF. In DNA, the CDR3 is TGCGCCAGCAGCTTCGAGGGCAATCAGCCCCAGCATTTT.

There are a few counts of this clone. This chain joins TRBV18 and TRBJ1-2, with 7 nucleotides matching TRBD1. The length of the CDR3 is 15 residues. CDR1 KGHSH and CDR2 LQKENI come from the germline V gene. V dropped 3 bases and J dropped 0; count of bases not matched to a gene: 4. The CDR3 sequence: CASSPRDSPNYGYTF. CDR3 in DNA: TGTGCCAGCTCACCCCGGGACAGTCCTAACTATGGCTACACCTTC.

This clone has only a few counts. The V and J genes are TRBV5-1 and TRBJ1-6; D is perhaps TRBD1 (5 bases). Trimming took 1 base from V and 10 from J, leaving 9 bases between them. CDR1 is SGHRS and CDR2 is YFSETQ in the germline V gene. This CDR3 spans 13 amino acids. The CDR3 protein is CASSLSGRSPLHF. The CDR3 bases are TGCGCCAGCAGCTTGTCAGGGCGATCACCCCTCCACTTT.

The J gene is TRBJ2-3, the V gene TRBV11-3, with unresolved D. The germline V gene encodes CDR1 SGHNT and CDR2 YENEEA. V lost 4 bases and J lost 4, with 12 bases in between. The CDR3 is 14 residues long. CDR3 DNA sequence: TGTGCCAGCAGCTCCCCCACCAACCCAGATACGCAGTATTTT. Its translation is CASSSPTNPDTQYF.

The genes are TRBV6-2 or TRBV6-3 and TRBJ1-5, with D uncertain. The CDR3 loop spans 15 amino acids. From germline, CDR1 is MNHEY and CDR2 SVGEGT. Trimming left V 2 bases short and J 6 bases short, with 14 bases between. The CDR3 reads CASSYVFGASQPQHF. CDR3 in DNA: TGTGCCAGCAGTTACGTGTTTGGCGCGAGTCAGCCCCAGCATTTT.

This clone has a single count. The chain employs TRBV4-1 and TRBJ2-1; 13 nucleotides align to TRBD2. V trimming: 6 bases; J trimming: 6 bases; junction bases outside the gene matches: 8. This CDR3 region has 16 residues. Germline CDR1 and CDR2: MGHRA and YSYEKL. The DNA for the CDR3 is TGCGCCAGCAGTTCCCCGGGACTAGCGGGAATCAATGAGCAGTTCTTC. This translates into CASSSPGLAGINEQFF.

V usage is TRBV28 and J usage is TRBJ1-2, with 9 bases matching TRBD1. CDR3 length: 14 amino acids. The V gene end was trimmed by 6 bases and the J gene end by 4 bases; junction bases not matched to a gene: 6. Per the germline V gene, CDR1 is MDHEN and CDR2 is SYDVKM. The CDR3, as DNA: TGTGCCAGCAGCGGAACAGGGGGCGGCTATGGCTACACCTTC. This codes for CASSGTGGGYGYTF.

This sequence joins TRBV7-8 and TRBJ2-2; 7 nucleotides align to TRBD1. The length of the CDR3 is 17 residues. Trimming cost V 5 bases and J 1 base; bases outside gene matches: 10. Germline V gives CDR1 SGHVS, CDR2 FQNEAQ. The CDR3 DNA is TGTGCCAGCAGCGTATCCGGGACAGCTTTGAACACCGGGGAGCTGTTTTTT. Its protein product is CASSVSGTALNTGELFF.

The chain employs TRBV7-9 and TRBJ2-5, with TRBD2 as a possible D gene (5 bases). Germline V CDR1 and CDR2: SEHNR, FQNEAQ (reference sequence). V was cut by 8 bases and J by 1 base, with 5 bases left in between. The CDR3 length is 11 residues. The CDR3 DNA is TGTGCCAGCGAGGGCCAAGAGACCCAGTACTTC. Its translation: CASEGQETQYF.

V and J are TRBV2 and TRBJ2-3, with D unclear. Germline V lookup: CDR1 SNHLY, CDR2 FYNNEI. The V end lost 5 bases, the J end lost 5 bases, and 8 bases lay between the germline ends. This CDR3 is built from 12 residues. The CDR3 region is CASSPLGDTQYF. Here the CDR3 DNA reads TGTGCCAGCAGTCCTCTCGGAGATACGCAGTATTTT.

CDR3 bases: TGTGCCAGCCGTAAGGGATTCGCGGGTGAAACCCAGTACTTC. This encodes CASRKGFAGETQYF. The chain carries TRBV19 and TRBJ2-5; D is perhaps TRBD2 (5 bases). Germline V lookup: CDR1 LNHDA, CDR2 SQIVND (reference sequence). This CDR3 comprises 14 residues. V was clipped by 9 bases and J by 8 bases, with 22 bases between them.

The rearrangement uses TRBV4-2 and TRBJ2-5; D unresolved. The CDR3 length is 13 residues. Trimming took off 0 bases at V and 6 bases at J, with 8 bases between the two ends. CDR1 and CDR2 (germline): LGHNA, YNFKEQ. The CDR3 protein is CASSQDVSKTQYF. CDR3 nucleotide sequence: TGTGCCAGCAGCCAAGATGTTTCAAAGACCCAGTACTTC.

This clone has only one observation. The V call is TRBV18, the J call TRBJ2-4; 13 bases agree with TRBD2. The CDR3 runs 14 residues. V was pared by 4 bases and J by 8 bases, with 2 bases of the junction left unmatched. Germline loops: CDR1 KGHSH, CDR2 LQKENI. The CDR3 loop is CASSQGLAGDIQYF. The CDR3 DNA reads as TGTGCCAGCTCACAAGGACTAGCGGGAGACATTCAGTACTTC. The full variable domain, rest sourced from reference TRBV18 and TRBJ2-4, is NAGVMQNPRHLVRRRGQEARLRCSPMKGHSHVYWYRQLPEEGLKFMVYLQKENIIDESGMPKERFSAEFPKEGPSILRIQQVVRGDSAAYFCASSQGLAGDIQYFGAGTRLSVL.